The 20 T cell receptor beta chains below all came from one sample that was sequenced in a study of T cell responses to AZD1222 COVID-19 vaccine. Using immunoSEQ multiplex PCR, the repertoire was profiled, and TCRdb retains in-frame clones only, with some absent. The sample yields around 120,000 clones, roughly 93% seen once. Sequencing used peripheral blood, obtained 28 days after the second AZD1222 dose. The receptors come from an adult who received the AZD1222 COVID-19 vaccine.

This clone has only one observation. V usage is TRBV5-1 and J usage is TRBJ1-4, with 7 positions matching TRBD1. The germline CDR1 and CDR2 sequences are SGHRS and YFSETQ. Germline trimming cut 4 bases from V and 8 bases from J; bases unmatched to any gene: 11. This CDR3 contains 15 residues. The CDR3, as DNA: TGCGCCAGCAGCGAATTAACAGGGGCCGACGAAAAACTGTTTTTT. Its translation: CASSELTGADEKLFF.

CDR3 nucleotides: TGTGCCAGCAGCGCGGGACTACCACCCTACGAGCAGTACTTC. It encodes CASSAGLPPYEQYF. The rearrangement links TRBV7-3 to TRBJ2-7, with 7 bases lining up with TRBD2. CDR1 SGHTA and CDR2 FQGTGA come from the germline V gene. CDR3 size: 14 residues. V shed 5 bases, J shed 2 bases, and the junction held 6 bases outside the gene matches.

The chain is built from TRBV28 and TRBJ2-5; perhaps TRBD1 as D (5 bases). V lost 2 bases and J lost 4, with 8 bases in between. The length of the CDR3 is 13 residues. In germline, CDR1 is MDHEN, CDR2 SYDVKM. As DNA, the CDR3 is TGTGCCAGCAGTTTAATGGGGCGAGAGACCCAGTACTTC. Its protein is CASSLMGRETQYF.

The chain joins TRBV6-1 to TRBJ2-7; 14 nucleotides line up with TRBD2. The CDR3 contains 13 residues. With V trimmed by 3 bases and J by 9 bases, 1 base remained unmatched. Germline CDR1 reads MNHNS; CDR2 reads SASEGT. The CDR3, as DNA: TGTGCCAGCAGTGACGGGACTAGCGGGGGGCAGTACTTC. This gives the protein CASSDGTSGGQYF.

This chain connects TRBV25-1 to TRBJ2-1; a possible D gene is TRBD2 (5 bases). The germline V gene encodes CDR1 MGHDK and CDR2 SYGVNS. The CDR3 runs to 16 residues. Trimming pared 0 bases from V and 6 bases from J, leaving 15 bases between. CDR3 protein: CASSEYILVCGNEQFF. The CDR3 region has the DNA TGTGCCAGCAGTGAATATATACTAGTATGCGGCAATGAGCAGTTCTTC. Drawing the rest from reference TRBV25-1 and TRBJ2-1, the complete variable domain is EADIYQTPRYLVIGTGKKITLECSQTMGHDKMYWYQQDPGMELHLIHYSYGVNSTEKGDLSSESTVSRIRTEHFPLTLESARPSHTSQYLCASSEYILVCGNEQFFGPGTRLTVL.

This clone is a singleton in its sample. This sequence joins TRBV6-5 and TRBJ2-7; D may correspond to TRBD1 or TRBD2 (5 bases each). Trimming took 2 bases from V and 2 from J, leaving 13 bases between them. Germline values: CDR1 MNHEY, CDR2 SVGAGI. This CDR3 has 15 residues. CDR3 sequence (DNA): TGTGCCAGCAGTTACGGGATCCCGGGGCCCTACGAGCAGTACTTC. Residues: CASSYGIPGPYEQYF.

This chain joins TRBV9 and TRBJ1-3, with D perhaps matching TRBD1 (5 bases). Germline CDR1 reads SGDLS; CDR2 reads YYNGEE. Trimming removed 2 bases at V and 4 bases at J, with 13 bases between. The CDR3 is made up of 15 amino acids. The CDR3 sequence is CASSVGMEGGNTIYF. Here the CDR3 DNA reads TGTGCCAGCAGCGTTGGGATGGAGGGGGGAAACACCATATATTTT.

This chain links TRBV6-5 with TRBJ1-1; D gene ambiguous. The germline V gene has CDR1 MNHEY and CDR2 SVGAGI. V lost 2 bases and J 4 bases, leaving 11 bases between the germline ends. The CDR3 is 14 amino acids. The CDR3 nucleotides read TGTGCCAGCAGTTACCTTGATTCGGGCACTGAAGCTTTCTTT. This translates into CASSYLDSGTEAFF.

V and J are TRBV4-2 and TRBJ1-1, with D uncertain. V was pared by 0 bases and J by 6 bases, with 8 bases between. The CDR3 runs 13 residues. In germline, CDR1 is LGHNA, CDR2 YNFKEQ. CDR3 residues: CASSQDWLSEAFF. The CDR3 region has the DNA TGTGCCAGCAGCCAAGACTGGTTATCTGAAGCTTTCTTT.

The chain has TRBV18 and TRBJ1-3, with D possibly matching TRBD1 (5 bases). This CDR3 has 17 amino acids. Trimming removed 3 bases from V and 1 base from J, with 16 bases in between. The germline gives CDR1 KGHSH, CDR2 LQKENI. The CDR3 bases are TGTGCCAGCTCACCCATTGGCCTCCAGGGATCTGGAAACACCATATATTTT. It encodes CASSPIGLQGSGNTIYF.

This chain uses TRBV5-1 with TRBJ2-7, with D unresolved. Germline-derived CDR1 and CDR2 are SGHRS and YFSETQ. V was cut by 0 bases and J by 5 bases, with 12 bases left in between. The CDR3 is 14 residues long. The CDR3: CASSLEGSGDEQYF. The CDR3 DNA is TGCGCCAGCAGCTTGGAGGGTAGTGGCGACGAGCAGTACTTC. Full variable domain (rest looked up from reference TRBV5-1 and TRBJ2-7): KAGVTQTPRYLIKTRGQQVTLSCSPISGHRSVSWYQQTPGQGLQFLFEYFSETQRNKGNFPGRFSGRQFSNSRSEMNVSTLELGDSALYLCASSLEGSGDEQYFGPGTRLTVT.

The chain links TRBV7-6 to TRBJ2-3, with D possibly being TRBD2 (6 bases). Germline CDR1 and CDR2: SGHVS and FNYEAQ. The CDR3 runs 16 residues. Trimming took off 1 base at V and 6 bases at J, with 17 bases between the two ends. As DNA, the CDR3 is TGTGCCAGCAGCTTAGAACCTCCGGGAGCTAAGGATACGCAGTATTTT. Translating gives CASSLEPPGAKDTQYF.

This clone was picked up one time. This chain links TRBV6-5 with TRBJ2-5; D is perhaps TRBD1 (5 bases). The CDR3 consists of 13 residues. The V end was cut by 7 bases, the J end by 5 bases, with 14 bases between. Germline V gene lookup returns CDR1 MNHEY and CDR2 SVGAGI. The CDR3 protein is CASTPTASETQYF. Written as DNA, the CDR3 is TGTGCCAGCACTCCGACAGCTTCGGAGACCCAGTACTTC.

The chain couples TRBV4-1 to TRBJ1-4; weak D call: TRBD1 (6 bases). Germline V gene lookup returns CDR1 MGHRA and CDR2 YSYEKL. This CDR3 is built from 14 residues. V lost 4 bases to trimming and J lost 3 bases, with 9 bases between them. The chain's CDR3 is CASSRQESNEKLFF. In nucleotides, the CDR3 is TGCGCCAGCAGCCGACAGGAATCTAATGAAAAACTGTTTTTT.

In its sample, this clone was seen once. This chain connects TRBV28 to TRBJ2-7, with D hard to call. The V end was cut by 2 bases, the J end by 0 bases, with 8 bases between. Germline V CDR1 and CDR2: MDHEN, SYDVKM. The CDR3 consists of 14 residues. CDR3 sequence: CASSLGILSYEQYF. Written as DNA, the CDR3 is TGTGCCAGCAGTTTAGGAATCCTCTCCTACGAGCAGTACTTC.

The genes are TRBV30 and TRBJ1-3; tentatively, D is TRBD1 (5 bases). This CDR3 contains 15 residues. V was cut by 2 bases and J by 0 bases, with 11 bases left in between. Germline assignment: CDR1 GTSNPN and CDR2 SVGIG (reference sequence). CDR3 sequence (DNA): TGTGCCTGGAGTTGGGACTTTGACTCTGGAAACACCATATATTTT. Translation: CAWSWDFDSGNTIYF.

The chain couples TRBV9 to TRBJ2-2; 11 bases agree with TRBD2. The CDR3 covers 15 residues. The V gene's germline CDR1 is SGDLS and CDR2 YYNGEE. Trimming removed 1 base from V and 7 bases from J; junction bases left unmatched: 3. CDR3 protein: CASSVTSGSIGELFF. The CDR3 DNA reads TGTGCCAGCAGCGTAACTAGCGGGAGCATCGGGGAGCTGTTTTTT.

The V and J genes are TRBV19 and TRBJ2-7, with D perhaps matching TRBD2 (6 bases). The CDR3 spans 14 residues. V dropped 5 bases and J dropped 9 bases, with 20 bases sitting between them. The germline gives CDR1 LNHDA, CDR2 SQIVND (reference sequence). Here the CDR3 DNA reads TGTGCCAGTAGTCAATATGTACCGGGAGACAGGCAGTACTTC. Protein: CASSQYVPGDRQYF.

The chain couples TRBV28 to TRBJ1-4, with unresolved D. Trimming removed 2 bases at V and 8 bases at J, with 12 bases between. The CDR3 has 14 amino acids. Germline V gene lookup returns CDR1 MDHEN and CDR2 SYDVKM. The CDR3 DNA sequence: TGTGCCAGCAGTTTACTTCGTTCCGGGGAAAAACTGTTTTTT. It codes for CASSLLRSGEKLFF.

V is TRBV7-2 and J is TRBJ1-3; D gene unclear. Germline values: CDR1 SGHTA, CDR2 FQGNSA. V was cut by 3 bases and J by 0 bases, with 9 bases left in between. This CDR3 comprises 15 residues. CDR3 in amino acids: CASSFNTFSGNTIYF. DNA for the CDR3: TGTGCCAGCAGCTTTAATACATTCTCTGGAAACACCATATATTTT.